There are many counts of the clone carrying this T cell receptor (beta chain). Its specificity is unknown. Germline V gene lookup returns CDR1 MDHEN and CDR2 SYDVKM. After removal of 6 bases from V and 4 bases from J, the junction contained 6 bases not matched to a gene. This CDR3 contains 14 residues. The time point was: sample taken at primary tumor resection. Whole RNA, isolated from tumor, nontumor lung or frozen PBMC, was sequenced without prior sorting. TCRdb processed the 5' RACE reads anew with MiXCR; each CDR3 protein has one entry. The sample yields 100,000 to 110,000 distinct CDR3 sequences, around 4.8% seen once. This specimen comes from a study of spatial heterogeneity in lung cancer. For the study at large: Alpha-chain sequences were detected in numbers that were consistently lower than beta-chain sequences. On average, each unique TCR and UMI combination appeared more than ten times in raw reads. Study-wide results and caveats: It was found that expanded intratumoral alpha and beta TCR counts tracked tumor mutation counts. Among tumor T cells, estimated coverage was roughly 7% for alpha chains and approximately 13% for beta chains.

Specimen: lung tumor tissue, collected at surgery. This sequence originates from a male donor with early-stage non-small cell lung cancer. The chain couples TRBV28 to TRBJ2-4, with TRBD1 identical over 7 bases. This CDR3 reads CASSEGTVKNIQYF. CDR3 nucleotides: TGTGCCAGCAGCGAAGGGACAGTAAAAAACATTCAGTACTTC.